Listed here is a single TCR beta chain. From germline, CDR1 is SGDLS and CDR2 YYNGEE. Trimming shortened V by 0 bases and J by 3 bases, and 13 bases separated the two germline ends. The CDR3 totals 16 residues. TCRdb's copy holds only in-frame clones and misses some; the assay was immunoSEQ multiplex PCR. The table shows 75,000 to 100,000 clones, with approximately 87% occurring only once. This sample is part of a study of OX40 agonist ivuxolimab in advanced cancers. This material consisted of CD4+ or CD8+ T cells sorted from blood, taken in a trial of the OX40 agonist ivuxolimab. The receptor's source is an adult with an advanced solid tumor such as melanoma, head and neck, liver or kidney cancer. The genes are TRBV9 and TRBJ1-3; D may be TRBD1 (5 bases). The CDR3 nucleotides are TGTGCCAGCAGCGTAGGAGAGGGGATTAATGGAAACACCATATATTTT. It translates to CASSVGEGINGNTIYF.